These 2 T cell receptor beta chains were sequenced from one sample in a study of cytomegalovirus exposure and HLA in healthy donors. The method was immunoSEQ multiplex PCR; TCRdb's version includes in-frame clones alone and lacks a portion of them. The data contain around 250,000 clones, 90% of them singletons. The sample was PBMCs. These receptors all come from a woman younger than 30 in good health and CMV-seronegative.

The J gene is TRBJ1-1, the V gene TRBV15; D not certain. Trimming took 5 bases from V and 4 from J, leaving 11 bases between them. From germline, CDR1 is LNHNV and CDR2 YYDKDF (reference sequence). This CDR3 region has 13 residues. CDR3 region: CATSPPGSTEAFF. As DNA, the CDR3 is TGTGCCACCAGCCCCCCCGGGAGCACTGAAGCTTTCTTT.

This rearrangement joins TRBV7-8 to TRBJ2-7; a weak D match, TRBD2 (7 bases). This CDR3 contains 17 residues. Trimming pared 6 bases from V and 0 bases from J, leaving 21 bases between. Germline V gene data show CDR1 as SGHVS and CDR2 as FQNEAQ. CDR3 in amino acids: CASRGLGGPSLSYEQYF. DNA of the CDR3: TGTGCCAGCAGGGGGCTCGGGGGGCCCTCCCTCTCCTACGAGCAGTACTTC. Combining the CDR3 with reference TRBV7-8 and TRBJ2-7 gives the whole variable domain GAGVSQSPRYKVAKRGQDVALRCDPISGHVSLFWYQQALGQGPEFLTYFQNEAQLDKSGLPSDRFFAERPEGSVSTLKIQRTQQEDSAVYLCASRGLGGPSLSYEQYFGPGTRLTVT.